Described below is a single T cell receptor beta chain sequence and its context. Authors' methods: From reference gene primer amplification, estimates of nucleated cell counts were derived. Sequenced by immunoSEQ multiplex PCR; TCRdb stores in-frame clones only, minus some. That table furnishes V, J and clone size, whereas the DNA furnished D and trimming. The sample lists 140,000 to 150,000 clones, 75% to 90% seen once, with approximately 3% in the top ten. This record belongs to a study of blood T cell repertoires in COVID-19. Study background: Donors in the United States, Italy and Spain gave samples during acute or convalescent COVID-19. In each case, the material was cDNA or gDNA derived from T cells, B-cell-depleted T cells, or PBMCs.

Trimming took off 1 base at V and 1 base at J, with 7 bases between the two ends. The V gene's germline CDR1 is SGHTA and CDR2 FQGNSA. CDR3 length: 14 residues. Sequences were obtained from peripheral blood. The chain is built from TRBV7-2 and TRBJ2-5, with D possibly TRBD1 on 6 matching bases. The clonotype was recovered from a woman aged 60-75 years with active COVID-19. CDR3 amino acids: CASSLGRGQETQYF. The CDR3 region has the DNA TGTGCCAGCAGCTTAGGCAGGGGCCAAGAGACCCAGTACTTC.